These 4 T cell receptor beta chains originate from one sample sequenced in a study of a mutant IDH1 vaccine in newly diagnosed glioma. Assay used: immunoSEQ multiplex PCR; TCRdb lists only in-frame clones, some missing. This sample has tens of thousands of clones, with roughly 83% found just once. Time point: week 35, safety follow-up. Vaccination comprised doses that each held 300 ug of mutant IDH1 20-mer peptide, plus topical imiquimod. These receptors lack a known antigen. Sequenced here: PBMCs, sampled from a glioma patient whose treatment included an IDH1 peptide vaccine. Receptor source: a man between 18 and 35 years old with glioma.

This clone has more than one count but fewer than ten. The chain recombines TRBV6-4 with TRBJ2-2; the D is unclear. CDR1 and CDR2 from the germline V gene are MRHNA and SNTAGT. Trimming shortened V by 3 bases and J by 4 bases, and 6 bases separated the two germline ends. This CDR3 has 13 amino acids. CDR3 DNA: TGTGCCAGCAGTGAAACGGGCACCGGGGAGCTGTTTTTT. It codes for CASSETGTGELFF.

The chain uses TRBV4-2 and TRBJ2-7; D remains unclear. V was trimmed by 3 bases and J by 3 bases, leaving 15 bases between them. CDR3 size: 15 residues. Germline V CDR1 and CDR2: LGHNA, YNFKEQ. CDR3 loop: CASSQQHHGDYEQYF. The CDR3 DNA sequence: TGTGCCAGCAGCCAGCAACACCATGGAGACTACGAGCAGTACTTC.

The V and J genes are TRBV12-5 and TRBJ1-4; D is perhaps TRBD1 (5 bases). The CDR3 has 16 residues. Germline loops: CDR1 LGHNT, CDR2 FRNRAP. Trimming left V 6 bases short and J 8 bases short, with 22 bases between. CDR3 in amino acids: CASGPFGRGVDEKLFF. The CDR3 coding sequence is TGTGCTAGTGGACCATTTGGGAGGGGAGTAGACGAAAAACTGTTTTTT.

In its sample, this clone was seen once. CDR3 region: CASSPPSRRQETQYF. DNA for the CDR3: TGTGCCAGCTCACCACCGAGTAGGAGGCAAGAGACCCAGTACTTC. The rearrangement joins TRBV18 to TRBJ2-5, with D tentatively TRBD2 (5 bases). The CDR3 covers 15 residues. Germline CDR1 KGHSH, CDR2 LQKENI. Trimming stripped 0 bases from V and 2 bases from J, with 10 bases between.